These 21 T cell receptor beta chains came from one sample sequenced in a study of blood T cells in healthy people across ages (dated by TCRdb to about 2015). Library construction relied on 5' RACE. Instrument on record: Illumina HiSeq 2500. A second about 6 to 11 cycle PCR used a sample-barcoded 5' primer and a J-beta primer mix. TCRdb handled the public reads itself, with Q25 trimming in fastp and clone calling in MiXCR, and kept productive beta chains. Rows with a matching CDR3 protein are joined into one entry that keeps the most common DNA and genes. The sample table records about a million distinct CDR3 sequences; 51% of these occur just once. Together, the top ten hold over 20% of the sample. The source material was blood. These receptors were obtained from a woman between 55 and 75 years old in good health.

V is TRBV5-1 and J is TRBJ2-7, with 7 bases matching TRBD1. Trimming cost V 4 bases and J 3 bases; bases outside gene matches: 10. The CDR3 sequence is 15 residues long. Per germline, CDR1 SGHRS and CDR2 YFSETQ. The CDR3 DNA is TGCGCCAGCAGCAATTCCCGGGACAGATTCTACGAGCAGTACTTC. This encodes CASSNSRDRFYEQYF.

This clonotype was detected once. The J gene is TRBJ1-4, the V gene TRBV7-9; tentative D call: TRBD1 (5 bases). Trimming took off 3 bases at V and 2 bases at J, with 16 bases between the two ends. Germline V gene lookup returns CDR1 SEHNR and CDR2 FQNEAQ (reference sequence). The length of the CDR3 is 17 residues. CDR3 loop: CASSFPAGRPTNEKLFF. The CDR3 DNA is TGTGCCAGCAGCTTCCCTGCAGGGAGGCCCACTAATGAAAAACTGTTTTTT.

This clonotype was observed a handful of times. CDR3 sequence: CSASGRAIGELFF. CDR3 bases: TGCAGTGCTAGCGGGAGGGCCATCGGGGAGCTGTTTTTT. This chain connects TRBV20-1 to TRBJ2-2, with TRBD2 identical over 8 bases. This CDR3 has 13 amino acids. In germline, CDR1 is DFQATT, CDR2 SNEGSKA (reference sequence). V shed 3 bases and J 7 bases; nucleotides not matched to a gene: 4.

The chain has TRBV7-6 and TRBJ2-7; TRBD2 is a possible D gene (5 bases). The CDR3 has 14 residues. Germline V gives CDR1 SGHVS, CDR2 FNYEAQ. V was clipped by 2 bases and J by 4 bases, with 12 bases between them. CDR3: CASSLRAGVYEQYF. DNA for the CDR3: TGTGCCAGCAGCTTACGGGCGGGCGTGTACGAGCAGTACTTC.

J is TRBJ2-5 and V is TRBV6-1, with a tentative D call TRBD2 (6 bases). The DNA end is a closer match to TRBJ2-4, so the J assignment may be wrong. In germline, CDR1 is MNHNS, CDR2 SASEGT. This CDR3 contains 14 residues. The CDR3 nucleotides read TGTGCCAGCAGTCAAGGAGGGGAGTCGAACATTCAGTACTTC. It yields the protein CASSQGGESNIQYF.

This chain links TRBV6-1 with TRBJ2-3; D gene ambiguous. The CDR3 consists of 12 residues. The germline CDR1 and CDR2 sequences are MNHNS and SASEGT. Here the CDR3 DNA reads TGTGTCAACGGACCCCTCACAGATACGCAGTATTTT. Its translation: CVNGPLTDTQYF.

This clonotype appeared a few times. The chain employs TRBV12-3 or TRBV12-4 and TRBJ1-4, with D unresolved. The CDR3 contains 15 residues. Trimming pared 6 bases from V and 1 base from J, leaving 12 bases between. The CDR3 sequence is CASSPDGRTNEKLFF. In DNA, the CDR3 is TGTGCCAGCAGCCCCGACGGCAGAACTAATGAAAAACTGTTTTTT.

The count of this clonotype is one. CDR3: CASVQFNEQFF. CDR3 in DNA: TGTGCCAGCGTACAATTCAATGAGCAGTTCTTC. The chain combines TRBV19 with TRBJ2-1, with D unclear. Germline V gene lookup returns CDR1 LNHDA and CDR2 SQIVND (reference sequence). V was trimmed by 9 bases and J by 6 bases, leaving 9 bases between them. This CDR3 region has 11 residues.

The chain carries TRBV4-2 and TRBJ2-1, with TRBD2 identical over 9 bases. The CDR3 is 16 residues long. CDR1 is LGHNA, CDR2 YNFKEQ, per germline. The ends lost 0 bases at V and 5 bases at J; junction bases unmatched: 5. CDR3 residues: CASSQDLAGGNNEQFF. The DNA for the CDR3 is TGTGCCAGCAGCCAAGATCTGGCGGGAGGGAACAATGAGCAGTTCTTC.

This clonotype was picked up a small number of times. The rearrangement links TRBV7-2 to TRBJ2-1; possible D gene TRBD2, 6 bases. The CDR3 consists of 14 residues. The ends were cut back, 3 bases at V and 6 bases at J, with 12 bases in the middle. The germline V gene encodes CDR1 SGHTA and CDR2 FQGNSA. This CDR3 reads CASSFALASNEQFF. The CDR3 DNA sequence: TGTGCCAGCAGCTTTGCGCTAGCGAGCAATGAGCAGTTCTTC.

This clonotype was observed a few times. The J gene is TRBJ2-4, the V gene TRBV2, with 8 bases lining up with TRBD2. Germline assignment: CDR1 SNHLY and CDR2 FYNNEI. The CDR3 runs to 14 residues. J was trimmed by 6 bases and V by 3 bases; bases with no gene match: 4. In DNA, the CDR3 is TGTGCCAGCAGTGAGTGGACTAGCCTAAACATTCAGTACTTC. Amino acid sequence: CASSEWTSLNIQYF.

This clonotype appeared a few times. The J gene is TRBJ2-1, the V gene TRBV10-1, with D possibly being TRBD1 (6 bases). The germline V and J ends were trimmed by 2 bases and 0 bases, with 11 bases remaining between them. The CDR3 is 16 amino acids. Looked up from germline, CDR1 is WNHNN and CDR2 is SYGVQD (reference sequence). CDR3: CASSEAGASSYNEQFF. In nucleotides, the CDR3 is TGCGCCAGCAGTGAGGCAGGGGCCAGCTCCTACAATGAGCAGTTCTTC.

This clonotype occurred many times. The chain has TRBV7-2 and TRBJ2-3; 7 bases fit TRBD2. Germline lookup yields CDR1 SGHTA and CDR2 FQGNSA. V lost 2 bases, J lost 8 bases, and 10 bases stayed unmatched. CDR3 length equals 15 residues. DNA of the CDR3: TGTGCCAGCAGCTTAAGCGGGGCGGGATCGCCTACGCAGTATTTT. Translating it yields CASSLSGAGSPTQYF. Filled out from reference TRBV7-2 and TRBJ2-3, the complete variable domain reads GAGVSQSPSNKVTEKGKDVELRCDPISGHTALYWYRQSLGQGLEFLIYFQGNSAPDKSGLPSDRFSAERTGGSVSTLTIQRTQQEDSAVYLCASSLSGAGSPTQYFGPGTRLTVL.

The V call is TRBV10-3, the J call TRBJ2-3; tentatively, D is TRBD1 (6 bases). V was cut by 2 bases and J by 6 bases, with 9 bases left in between. CDR1 and CDR2 from the germline V gene are ENHRY and SYGVKD. This CDR3 is 13 amino acids long. CDR3 region: CAISETGPDTQYF. Here the CDR3 DNA reads TGTGCCATCAGTGAGACAGGGCCTGATACGCAGTATTTT.

The genes are TRBV12-3 or TRBV12-4 and TRBJ2-6; TRBD2 matches 11 bases. V was pared by 2 bases and J by 1 base, with 4 bases of the junction left unmatched. The CDR3 is 18 amino acids. CDR3 sequence: CASSLIAGGSSGANVLTF. In DNA, the CDR3 is TGTGCCAGCAGTTTAATAGCGGGAGGGAGTTCTGGGGCCAACGTCCTGACTTTC.

Remarks on this clonotype: The junction shows a germline mismatch at one end, possibly a read error. The chain has TRBV28 and TRBJ2-1; 12 nucleotides agree with TRBD2. CDR1 MDHEN and CDR2 SYDVKM come from the germline V gene. The CDR3 contains 15 residues. This chain's CDR3 is CAGSSLAGGSNEQFF. In nucleotides, the CDR3 is TGTGCCGGCAGTTCACTAGCGGGAGGATCCAATGAGCAGTTCTTC.

This chain links TRBV15 with TRBJ2-7; D uncertain. Germline CDR1 LNHNV, CDR2 YYDKDF (reference sequence). The CDR3 is 13 residues long. The V gene lost 1 base and the J gene lost 7 bases, with 11 bases spanning the gap. This CDR3 reads CATSRGGAREQYF. CDR3 in DNA: TGTGCCACCAGCAGAGGTGGAGCGAGAGAGCAGTACTTC.

This clonotype has just one count. This chain connects TRBV24-1 to TRBJ2-1, with TRBD2 matching over 11 bases. The CDR3 is made up of 16 amino acids. CDR1 KGHDR and CDR2 SFDVKD come from the germline V gene. With 4 bases clipped from V and 7 bases from J, the junction kept 8 bases outside the gene matches. This CDR3 reads CATSDVAGGGRNEQFF. CDR3 nucleotide sequence: TGTGCCACCAGTGACGTAGCGGGAGGGGGGCGGAATGAGCAGTTCTTC.

The V and J genes are TRBV5-1 and TRBJ2-5; tentative D call: TRBD2 (6 bases). Germline lookup yields CDR1 SGHRS and CDR2 YFSETQ. The length of the CDR3 is 13 residues. Trimming left V 3 bases short and J 1 base short, with 7 bases between. This CDR3 is CASSSSAQETQYF. The DNA of the CDR3 is TGCGCCAGCAGCTCTAGCGCCCAAGAGACCCAGTACTTC. Variable domain in full (rest from reference TRBV5-1 and TRBJ2-5): KAGVTQTPRYLIKTRGQQVTLSCSPISGHRSVSWYQQTPGQGLQFLFEYFSETQRNKGNFPGRFSGRQFSNSRSEMNVSTLELGDSALYLCASSSSAQETQYFGPGTRLLVL.

The chain joins TRBV20-1 to TRBJ2-1, with D possibly matching TRBD2 (6 bases). V lost 0 bases and J lost 6, with 15 bases in between. This CDR3 has 15 amino acids. The germline gives CDR1 DFQATT, CDR2 SNEGSKA (reference sequence). The CDR3 region has the DNA TGCAGTGCTAGAGATGCCGGAGGGAGCCGCAATGAGCAGTTCTTC. It translates to CSARDAGGSRNEQFF.

This clonotype was seen only a few times. The chain recombines TRBV9 with TRBJ2-4, with D possibly TRBD1 on 6 matching bases. The J call may be wrong; the DNA end is better matched by TRBJ2-7. The CDR3 consists of 15 residues. Germline lookup yields CDR1 SGDLS and CDR2 YYNGEE. CDR3 loop: CASSIGTSVRYEQYF. The DNA for the CDR3 is TGTGCCAGCAGCATTGGGACAAGTGTCCGCTACGAGCAGTACTTC.